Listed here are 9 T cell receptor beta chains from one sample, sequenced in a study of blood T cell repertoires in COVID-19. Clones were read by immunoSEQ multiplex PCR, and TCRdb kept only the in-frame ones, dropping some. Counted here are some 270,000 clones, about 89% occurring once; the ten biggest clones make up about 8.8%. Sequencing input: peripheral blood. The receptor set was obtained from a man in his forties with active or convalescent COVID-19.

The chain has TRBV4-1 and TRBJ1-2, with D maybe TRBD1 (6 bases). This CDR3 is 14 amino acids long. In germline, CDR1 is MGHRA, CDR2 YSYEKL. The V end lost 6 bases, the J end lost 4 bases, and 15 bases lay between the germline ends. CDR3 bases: TGCGCCAGCAGTGGGGCAGGGGCCTCCTATGGCTACACCTTC. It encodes CASSGAGASYGYTF.

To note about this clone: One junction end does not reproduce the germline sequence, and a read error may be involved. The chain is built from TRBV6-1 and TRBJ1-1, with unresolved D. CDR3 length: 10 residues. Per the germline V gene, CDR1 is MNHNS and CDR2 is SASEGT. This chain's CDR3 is CASSEDGEIF. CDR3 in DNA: TGTGCCAGCAGTGAAGACGGGGAGATCTTT.

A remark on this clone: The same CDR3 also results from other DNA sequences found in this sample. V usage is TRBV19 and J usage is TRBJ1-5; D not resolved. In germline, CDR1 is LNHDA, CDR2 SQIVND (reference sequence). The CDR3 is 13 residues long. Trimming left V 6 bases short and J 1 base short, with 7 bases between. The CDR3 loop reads CASSPQSNQPQHF. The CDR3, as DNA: TGTGCCAGTAGCCCCCAAAGCAATCAGCCCCAGCATTTT.

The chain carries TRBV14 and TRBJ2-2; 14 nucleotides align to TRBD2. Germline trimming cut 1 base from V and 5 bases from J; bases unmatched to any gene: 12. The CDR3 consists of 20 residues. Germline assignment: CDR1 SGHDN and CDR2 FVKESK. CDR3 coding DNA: TGTGCCAGCAGCCAAGTTTTTTTTGGGACTAGCGGGAGAAAAACCGGGGAGCTGTTTTTT. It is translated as CASSQVFFGTSGRKTGELFF.

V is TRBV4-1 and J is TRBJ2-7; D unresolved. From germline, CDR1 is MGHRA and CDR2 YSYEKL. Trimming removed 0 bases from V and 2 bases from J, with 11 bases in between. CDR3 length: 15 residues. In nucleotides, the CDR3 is TGCGCCAGCAGCCAAGATCGAGGTTTCCCCTACGAGCAGTACTTC. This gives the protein CASSQDRGFPYEQYF.

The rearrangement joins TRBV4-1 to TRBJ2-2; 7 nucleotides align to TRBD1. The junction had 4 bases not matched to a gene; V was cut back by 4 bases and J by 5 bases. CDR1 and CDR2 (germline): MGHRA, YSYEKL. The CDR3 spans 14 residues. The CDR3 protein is CASSLGGRTGELFF. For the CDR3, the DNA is TGCGCCAGCAGCCTAGGGGGCCGGACCGGGGAGCTGTTTTTT.

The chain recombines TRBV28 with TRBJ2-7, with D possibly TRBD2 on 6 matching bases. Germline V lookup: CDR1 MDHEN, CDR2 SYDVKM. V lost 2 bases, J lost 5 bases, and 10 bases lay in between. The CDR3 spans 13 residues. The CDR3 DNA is TGTGCCAGCAGTTTACCACGCGGGGACGAGCAGTACTTC. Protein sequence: CASSLPRGDEQYF.

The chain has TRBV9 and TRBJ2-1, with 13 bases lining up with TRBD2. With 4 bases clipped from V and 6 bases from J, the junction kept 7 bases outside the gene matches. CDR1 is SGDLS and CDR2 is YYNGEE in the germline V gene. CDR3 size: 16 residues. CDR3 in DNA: TGTGCCAGCAGCCCCTACGGGACTAGCGGGGTCAATGAGCAGTTCTTC. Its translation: CASSPYGTSGVNEQFF.

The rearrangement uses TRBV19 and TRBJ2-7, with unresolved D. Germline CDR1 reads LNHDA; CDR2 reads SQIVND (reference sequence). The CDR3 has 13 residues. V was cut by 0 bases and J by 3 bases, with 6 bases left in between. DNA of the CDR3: TGTGCCAGTAGTATAGATTCGAGCTACGAGCAGTACTTC. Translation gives CASSIDSSYEQYF.